A single sample is the source of the 3 T cell receptor beta chains below, sequenced in a study of blood T cell repertoires in COVID-19. Using immunoSEQ multiplex PCR, the repertoire was profiled, and TCRdb retains in-frame clones only, with some absent. The sample lists about 150,000 clones, roughly 80% seen once, with around 8.4% in the top ten. The material sequenced was peripheral blood. Every receptor here comes from a woman older than 75 with COVID-19, enrolled during active disease.

Only a few counts were recorded for this clone. The genes are TRBV19 and TRBJ2-7, with TRBD1 matching 12 bases. V lost 5 bases, J lost 7 bases, and 6 bases stayed unmatched. Per the germline V gene, CDR1 is LNHDA and CDR2 is SQIVND (reference sequence). This CDR3 comprises 14 residues. CDR3: CASSEGQGAREQYF. The CDR3 nucleotides are TGTGCCAGTAGTGAGGGACAGGGGGCGAGAGAGCAGTACTTC.

V is TRBV7-9 and J is TRBJ1-5, with TRBD1 as a possible D gene (5 bases). The CDR3 is 13 residues long. The ends were cut back, 8 bases at V and 6 bases at J, with 14 bases in the middle. Looked up from germline, CDR1 is SEHNR and CDR2 is FQNEAQ (reference sequence). CDR3 in DNA: TGTGCCAGCTCCAGGGTTAGGGGTCAGCCCCAGCATTTT. Its translation is CASSRVRGQPQHF.

V is TRBV2 and J is TRBJ1-6; 9 bases map to TRBD1. CDR3 length equals 14 residues. Germline V gives CDR1 SNHLY, CDR2 FYNNEI. Trimming cost V 5 bases and J 9 bases; bases outside gene matches: 5. The CDR3 coding sequence is TGTGCCAGCAGTTGGACAGGGGCCGGTTCACCCCTCCACTTT. Amino acids: CASSWTGAGSPLHF.